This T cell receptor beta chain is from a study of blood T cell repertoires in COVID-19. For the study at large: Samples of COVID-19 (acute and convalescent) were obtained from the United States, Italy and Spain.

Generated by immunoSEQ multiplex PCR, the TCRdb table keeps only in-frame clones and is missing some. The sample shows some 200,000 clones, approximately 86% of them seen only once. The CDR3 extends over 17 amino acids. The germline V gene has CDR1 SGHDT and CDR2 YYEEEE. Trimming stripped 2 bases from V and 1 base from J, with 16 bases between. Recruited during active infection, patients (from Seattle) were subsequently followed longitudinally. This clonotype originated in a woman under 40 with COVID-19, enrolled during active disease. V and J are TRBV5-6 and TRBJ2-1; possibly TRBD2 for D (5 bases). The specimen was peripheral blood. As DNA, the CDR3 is TGTGCCAGCAGCTTAGAATGGACGGGGATATCCTACAATGAGCAGTTCTTC. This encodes CASSLEWTGISYNEQFF.